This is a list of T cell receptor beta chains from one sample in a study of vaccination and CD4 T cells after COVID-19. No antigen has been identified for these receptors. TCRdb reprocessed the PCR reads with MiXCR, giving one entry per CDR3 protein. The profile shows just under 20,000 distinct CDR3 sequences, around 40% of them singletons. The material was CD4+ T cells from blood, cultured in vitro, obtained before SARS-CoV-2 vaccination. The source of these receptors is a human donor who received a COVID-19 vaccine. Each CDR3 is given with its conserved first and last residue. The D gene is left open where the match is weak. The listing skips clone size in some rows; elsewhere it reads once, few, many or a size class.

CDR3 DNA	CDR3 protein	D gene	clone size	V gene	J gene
TGTGCCAGCAGCTTAAGGCGGGGGCCCGGGGGCGAGCAGTACTTC	CASSLRRGPGGEQYF	.	few	TRBV7-2	TRBJ2-7
TGTGCCAGCAGCAAAGAAGGCCTCTTCTATGGCTACACCTTC	CASSKEGLFYGYTF	.	few	TRBV21-1	TRBJ1-2
TGTGCCAGCAGCTTTAGCGGGGGGGCAATCCACTTC	CASSFSGGAIHF	TRBD2	few	TRBV11-2	TRBJ2-7
TGTGCCAGTCAGGGACTGGGCAACGAGCAGTACTTC	CASQGLGNEQYF	.	few	TRBV6-1	TRBJ2-7
TGCAGTGCTCATCAGGACGGGGGGGATCAGCCCCAGCATTTT	CSAHQDGGDQPQHF	.	.	TRBV20-1	TRBJ1-5
TGTGCCAGCAGCGAGGGACTAGCGGGGATGAATGAGCAGTTCTTC	CASSEGLAGMNEQFF	TRBD2	.	TRBV9	TRBJ2-1
TGCAGTGCTAGAGTACTGGGACAGGGTGAGGACACTGAAGCTTTCTTT	CSARVLGQGEDTEAFF	TRBD1	.	TRBV20-1	TRBJ1-1
TGCAGTGCTGGTAAGGACAGGGAATCCCAGCCCCAGCATTTT	CSAGKDRESQPQHF	TRBD1	.	TRBV20-1	TRBJ1-5
TGTGCCAGCAGTTACCCCTCGAGGGGGGGCCTTGATACGCAGTATTTT	CASSYPSRGGLDTQYF	.	.	TRBV5-4	TRBJ2-3
TGTGCCAGCAGCATGGGCCGGGCGGGACGAAATTCACCCCTCCACTTT	CASSMGRAGRNSPLHF	.	.	TRBV5-4	TRBJ1-6
TGTGCCAGCAGCTTAGGTCTAGCGGGGGGGCAAGAGACCCAGTACTTC	CASSLGLAGGQETQYF	TRBD2	.	TRBV11-1	TRBJ2-5
TGTGCCAGTAGTCGGGGACAGGGGCCCAACTATGGCTACACCTTC	CASSRGQGPNYGYTF	TRBD1	.	TRBV19	TRBJ1-2
TGTGCCTGGAGTGTTGCTCCCACGGGGGCTTTCTTT	CAWSVAPTGAFF	.	few	TRBV30	TRBJ1-1
TGTGCCAGCAGCCTTGTAGCGGGGGGGCAGGAGACCCAGTACTTC	CASSLVAGGQETQYF	TRBD2	few	TRBV7-2	TRBJ2-5
TGTGCCACCAGTCCAGGGGCCCGTAACTATGGCTACACCTTC	CATSPGARNYGYTF	.	.	TRBV24-1	TRBJ1-2